This TCR beta chain was captured in a study of response to subunit inactivated influenza vaccine. The study, taken as a whole, reports: It was the authors' suggestion that each seasonal influenza vaccination recruits few new T cells.

V lost 8 bases, J lost 6 bases, and 21 bases lay in between. The CDR3 runs to 14 residues. Per germline, CDR1 DFQATT and CDR2 SNEGSKA (reference sequence). TCRdb independently ran MiXCR on the RT-PCR reads; one entry per CDR3 protein. The sample records roughly 500,000 distinct CDR3 sequences, about 25% being singletons. Note on this clonotype: Its antigen is unknown.

The origin of this receptor is a middle-aged man who received an inactivated influenza vaccine. This specimen was CD4+ T cells sorted from PBMCs, taken around 5 days after vaccination. The V and J genes are TRBV20-1 and TRBJ2-3; D call uncertain. The CDR3 sequence is CSSEPPSVLDTQYF. CDR3 in DNA: TGCAGTTCTGAGCCCCCCAGCGTACTTGATACGCAGTATTTT.